The rows below give T cell receptor beta chains drawn from one sample of a study of siplizumab effects on memory and regulatory T cells. Clones were sequenced by immunoSEQ multiplex PCR, and TCRdb holds only the in-frame ones, with some missing. The sample has 90,000 to 120,000 clones, over 90% seen once. Material: Tregs sorted from blood. These receptors all stem from a human donor in good health. The CDR3 runs from the conserved cysteine through the conserved F or W. The order of the fields is D gene, clone size, V gene, J gene, CDR3 protein, CDR3 DNA. The D gene is left open where the match is weak. The size of a clone is reported for some rows only, either as once, few or many, or as a class for expanded clones.

D gene: .; clone size: .; V gene: TRBV9; J gene: TRBJ2-1; CDR3 protein: CASSVQGRTGGEQFF; CDR3 DNA: TGTGCCAGCAGCGTCCAAGGGAGGACAGGTGGGGAGCAGTTCTTC
D gene: .; clone size: .; V gene: TRBV29-1; J gene: TRBJ2-1; CDR3 protein: CSVVHPRDTAYNEQFF; CDR3 DNA: TGCAGCGTTGTCCACCCCCGGGACACCGCCTACAATGAGCAGTTCTTC
D gene: .; clone size: once; V gene: TRBV7-9; J gene: TRBJ1-1; CDR3 protein: CASSLVAGLDTEAFF; CDR3 DNA: TGTGCCAGCAGCTTAGTGGCAGGGTTGGACACTGAAGCTTTCTTT
D gene: TRBD1; clone size: once; V gene: TRBV30; J gene: TRBJ1-2; CDR3 protein: CAWSVSTGDHYGYTF; CDR3 DNA: TGTGCCTGGAGCGTTTCGACAGGGGATCACTATGGCTACACCTTC
D gene: TRBD1; clone size: once; V gene: TRBV6-4; J gene: TRBJ1-2; CDR3 protein: CASSETGSYGYTF; CDR3 DNA: TGTGCCAGCAGTGAGACAGGGAGCTATGGCTACACCTTC
D gene: TRBD2; clone size: .; V gene: TRBV7-2; J gene: TRBJ2-7; CDR3 protein: CASSSLLAGDREQYF; CDR3 DNA: TGTGCCAGCAGCTCCTTACTAGCGGGAGATCGGGAGCAGTACTTC
D gene: TRBD2; clone size: .; V gene: TRBV5-8; J gene: TRBJ2-7; CDR3 protein: CASSFGGLAGGGGQHF; CDR3 DNA: TGTGCCAGCAGCTTCGGGGGACTAGCGGGAGGTGGGGGCCAGCACTTC
D gene: TRBD1; clone size: .; V gene: TRBV2; J gene: TRBJ1-5; CDR3 protein: CASGQGQSNQPQHF; CDR3 DNA: TGTGCCAGCGGACAGGGTCAAAGCAATCAGCCCCAGCATTTT
D gene: .; clone size: once; V gene: TRBV7-2; J gene: TRBJ2-5; CDR3 protein: CASSFLASGETQYF; CDR3 DNA: TGTGCCAGCAGCTTTTTGGCTAGTGGAGAGACCCAGTACTTC
D gene: .; clone size: .; V gene: TRBV18; J gene: TRBJ1-2; CDR3 protein: CASSRRGANYGYTF; CDR3 DNA: TGTGCCAGCTCACGCCGGGGGGCTAACTATGGCTACACCTTC
D gene: TRBD1; clone size: .; V gene: TRBV5-8; J gene: TRBJ2-2; CDR3 protein: CASSSGTGRYTGELFF; CDR3 DNA: TGTGCCAGCAGCTCAGGGACAGGGAGGTACACCGGGGAGCTGTTTTTT
D gene: .; clone size: .; V gene: TRBV10-3; J gene: TRBJ2-7; CDR3 protein: CAISETGAYEQYF; CDR3 DNA: TGTGCCATCAGCGAGACAGGAGCCTACGAGCAGTACTTC
D gene: TRBD1; clone size: .; V gene: TRBV7-9; J gene: TRBJ1-2; CDR3 protein: CASSRDRVYGYTF; CDR3 DNA: TGTGCCAGCAGCCGAGACAGGGTGTATGGCTACACCTTC
D gene: .; clone size: .; V gene: TRBV4-1; J gene: TRBJ2-1; CDR3 protein: CASSQVYGIYLNEQFF; CDR3 DNA: TGCGCCAGCAGCCAAGTTTACGGAATTTATCTCAATGAGCAGTTCTTC
D gene: .; clone size: .; V gene: TRBV5-1; J gene: TRBJ1-1; CDR3 protein: CASSLYPEGGAEAFF; CDR3 DNA: TGCGCCAGCAGCTTGTACCCAGAGGGTGGGGCTGAAGCTTTCTTT
D gene: .; clone size: .; V gene: TRBV5-1; J gene: TRBJ2-2; CDR3 protein: CASSLLQGNTGELFF; CDR3 DNA: TGCGCCAGCAGCTTGCTGCAGGGTAACACCGGGGAGCTGTTTTTT
D gene: .; clone size: .; V gene: TRBV20-1; J gene: TRBJ2-3; CDR3 protein: CSATPLDTQYF; CDR3 DNA: TGCAGTGCCACTCCCTTGGATACGCAGTATTTT
D gene: .; clone size: .; V gene: TRBV30; J gene: TRBJ1-1; CDR3 protein: CAWSVINSPPIEAFF; CDR3 DNA: TGTGCCTGGAGTGTAATTAACTCCCCGCCGATTGAAGCTTTCTTT
D gene: .; clone size: .; V gene: TRBV11-3; J gene: TRBJ1-1; CDR3 protein: CASSLSGHQDTEAFF; CDR3 DNA: TGTGCCAGCAGCTTATCGGGTCATCAGGACACTGAAGCTTTCTTT
D gene: TRBD2; clone size: .; V gene: TRBV19; J gene: TRBJ2-5; CDR3 protein: CASSNAGGETQYF; CDR3 DNA: TGTGCCAGTAGTAACGCGGGGGGAGAGACCCAGTACTTC
D gene: TRBD2; clone size: .; V gene: TRBV11-3; J gene: TRBJ2-3; CDR3 protein: CASRKREPSTQYF; CDR3 DNA: TGTGCCAGCAGGAAGCGGGAGCCTAGTACGCAGTATTTT
D gene: .; clone size: .; V gene: TRBV2; J gene: TRBJ1-2; CDR3 protein: CASSERLVGNGYGYTF; CDR3 DNA: TGTGCCAGCAGTGAAAGGCTGGTGGGGAATGGCTATGGCTACACCTTC
D gene: .; clone size: .; V gene: TRBV5-1; J gene: TRBJ1-3; CDR3 protein: CASSLEPPSLSGNTIYF; CDR3 DNA: TGCGCCAGCAGCTTGGAACCCCCGAGCCTCTCTGGAAACACCATATATTTT
D gene: TRBD1; clone size: .; V gene: TRBV9; J gene: TRBJ2-6; CDR3 protein: CASSARDRRLSSGANVLTF; CDR3 DNA: TGTGCCAGCAGCGCAAGGGACAGGCGCTTGAGCTCTGGGGCCAACGTCCTGACTTTC
D gene: .; clone size: .; V gene: TRBV6-1; J gene: TRBJ1-5; CDR3 protein: CATPGPYNQPQHF; CDR3 DNA: TGTGCCACTCCGGGACCCTACAATCAGCCCCAGCATTTT
D gene: .; clone size: .; V gene: TRBV7-8; J gene: TRBJ1-2; CDR3 protein: CAASRGVSKAAYGYTF; CDR3 DNA: TGTGCCGCAAGTCGGGGGGTCTCCAAGGCCGCCTATGGCTACACCTTC
D gene: .; clone size: .; V gene: TRBV5-1; J gene: TRBJ2-3; CDR3 protein: CASQTGGADTQYF; CDR3 DNA: TGCGCCAGCCAGACTGGGGGCGCAGATACGCAGTATTTT
D gene: .; clone size: .; V gene: TRBV4-2; J gene: TRBJ1-2; CDR3 protein: CASSQGGLWNGYTF; CDR3 DNA: TGTGCCAGCAGCCAAGGGGGGCTTTGGAATGGCTACACCTTC
D gene: .; clone size: .; V gene: TRBV9; J gene: TRBJ2-3; CDR3 protein: CASSVPRGRSADTQYF; CDR3 DNA: TGTGCCAGCAGCGTCCCCCGGGGACGGAGTGCAGATACGCAGTATTTT
D gene: TRBD1; clone size: once; V gene: TRBV19; J gene: TRBJ1-5; CDR3 protein: CASTRTGTSNQPQHF; CDR3 DNA: TGTGCCAGTACCCGGACAGGGACAAGCAATCAGCCCCAGCATTTT
D gene: .; clone size: .; V gene: TRBV2; J gene: TRBJ1-2; CDR3 protein: CASSNPQGYGYTF; CDR3 DNA: TGTGCCAGCAGTAACCCACAGGGCTATGGCTACACCTTC
D gene: TRBD2; clone size: .; V gene: TRBV10-3; J gene: TRBJ2-1; CDR3 protein: CAISDPGLAVSSYNEQFF; CDR3 DNA: TGTGCCATCAGTGACCCGGGACTAGCGGTGAGCTCCTACAATGAGCAGTTCTTC
D gene: TRBD2; clone size: .; V gene: TRBV12-5; J gene: TRBJ2-1; CDR3 protein: CASGLTWTSGREAYNEQFF; CDR3 DNA: TGTGCTAGTGGTTTGACCTGGACTAGCGGGAGGGAGGCCTACAATGAGCAGTTCTTC
D gene: .; clone size: .; V gene: TRBV4-1; J gene: TRBJ1-1; CDR3 protein: CASSLQRTRGRPEAFF; CDR3 DNA: TGCGCCAGCAGCCTCCAGAGGACCAGGGGTAGGCCTGAAGCTTTCTTT
D gene: TRBD1; clone size: .; V gene: TRBV7-9; J gene: TRBJ1-2; CDR3 protein: CASSSHGQELF; CDR3 DNA: TGTGCCAGCAGCTCCCATGGACAGGAACTCTTC
D gene: TRBD1; clone size: .; V gene: TRBV7-3; J gene: TRBJ2-2; CDR3 protein: CASRTGGSTGELFF; CDR3 DNA: TGTGCCAGCAGGACAGGGGGCAGCACCGGGGAGCTGTTTTTT
D gene: .; clone size: .; V gene: TRBV6-5; J gene: TRBJ1-2; CDR3 protein: CASSYSTLGAYGYTF; CDR3 DNA: TGTGCCAGCAGTTACTCTACCCTGGGCGCCTATGGCTACACCTTC
D gene: TRBD1; clone size: .; V gene: TRBV2; J gene: TRBJ2-7; CDR3 protein: CASCLDRGSYEQYF; CDR3 DNA: TGTGCCAGCTGCCTGGACAGGGGGTCCTACGAGCAGTACTTC
D gene: .; clone size: .; V gene: TRBV7-9; J gene: TRBJ1-1; CDR3 protein: CASSPSFWGLMNTEAFF; CDR3 DNA: TGTGCCAGCAGCCCATCCTTCTGGGGGCTTATGAACACTGAAGCTTTCTTT
D gene: TRBD1; clone size: .; V gene: TRBV30; J gene: TRBJ2-7; CDR3 protein: CAWKGQGYEQYF; CDR3 DNA: TGTGCCTGGAAAGGACAGGGTTACGAGCAGTACTTC
D gene: .; clone size: .; V gene: TRBV7-7; J gene: TRBJ2-1; CDR3 protein: CASSLGRQWDNEQFF; CDR3 DNA: TGTGCTAGCAGCTTAGGTCGTCAGTGGGACAATGAGCAGTTCTTC
D gene: .; clone size: .; V gene: TRBV9; J gene: TRBJ2-5; CDR3 protein: CASSVGGTSAAYQETQYF; CDR3 DNA: TGTGCCAGCAGCGTAGGTGGTACAAGCGCTGCGTACCAAGAGACCCAGTACTTC
D gene: TRBD1; clone size: .; V gene: TRBV27; J gene: TRBJ2-2; CDR3 protein: CASRQQGARRTGELFF; CDR3 DNA: TGTGCCAGCAGACAGCAGGGGGCGCGTCGCACCGGGGAGCTGTTTTTT
D gene: .; clone size: .; V gene: TRBV18; J gene: TRBJ2-5; CDR3 protein: CASSPGSFGMNQYF; CDR3 DNA: TGTGCCAGCTCACCCGGGTCTTTTGGGATGAACCAGTACTTC
D gene: .; clone size: .; V gene: TRBV4-1; J gene: TRBJ1-2; CDR3 protein: CASSQERPGPISYGYTF; CDR3 DNA: TGCGCCAGCAGCCAAGAGAGGCCGGGTCCTATCTCCTATGGCTACACCTTC
D gene: .; clone size: .; V gene: TRBV19; J gene: TRBJ2-2; CDR3 protein: CASETVANTGELFF; CDR3 DNA: TGTGCCAGCGAGACAGTAGCGAACACCGGGGAGCTGTTTTTT
D gene: TRBD1; clone size: .; V gene: TRBV6-1; J gene: TRBJ1-2; CDR3 protein: CASASTGSYGYTF; CDR3 DNA: TGTGCCAGCGCATCGACAGGGAGCTATGGCTACACCTTC
D gene: .; clone size: .; V gene: TRBV30; J gene: TRBJ2-5; CDR3 protein: CAWPIPCGGTQYF; CDR3 DNA: TGTGCCTGGCCTATACCATGTGGTGGGACCCAGTACTTC
D gene: .; clone size: .; V gene: TRBV2; J gene: TRBJ1-2; CDR3 protein: CASSVDSGGLGYTF; CDR3 DNA: TGTGCCAGCAGTGTGGACTCTGGCGGGTTAGGCTACACCTTC
D gene: .; clone size: .; V gene: TRBV6-5; J gene: TRBJ2-1; CDR3 protein: CASSLGAGAYNEQFF; CDR3 DNA: TGTGCCAGCAGTCTAGGGGCGGGGGCATACAATGAGCAGTTCTTC
D gene: .; clone size: .; V gene: TRBV18; J gene: TRBJ1-3; CDR3 protein: CASSPLPGSSGNTIYF; CDR3 DNA: TGTGCCAGCTCACCACTCCCAGGGAGCTCTGGAAACACCATATATTTT
D gene: TRBD2; clone size: .; V gene: TRBV7-6; J gene: TRBJ2-1; CDR3 protein: CASSFTGLARDEQFF; CDR3 DNA: TGTGCCAGCAGCTTTACGGGACTAGCAAGGGATGAGCAGTTCTTC
D gene: .; clone size: .; V gene: TRBV5-1; J gene: TRBJ2-7; CDR3 protein: CASSRGLNYEQYF; CDR3 DNA: TGCGCCAGCAGCAGGGGCCTTAACTACGAGCAGTACTTC
D gene: TRBD1; clone size: .; V gene: TRBV11-3; J gene: TRBJ1-1; CDR3 protein: CASSLFQGASEAFF; CDR3 DNA: TGTGCCAGCAGCTTATTCCAGGGGGCCTCTGAAGCTTTCTTT
D gene: .; clone size: few; V gene: TRBV4-2; J gene: TRBJ2-2; CDR3 protein: CASSQDGDTGELFF; CDR3 DNA: TGTGCCAGCAGCCAAGATGGGGACACCGGGGAGCTGTTTTTT